The 27 T cell receptor beta chains below all came from one sample that was sequenced in a study of siplizumab effects on memory and regulatory T cells. Libraries were prepared by immunoSEQ multiplex PCR; TCRdb keeps only in-frame clonotypes and omits some of them. This table holds about 60,000 clones, around 78% found once. Sequences were obtained from memory CD4+ T cells sorted from blood. Receptors originate from a human donor in good health.

This chain joins TRBV5-1 and TRBJ2-1; D is possibly TRBD1 or TRBD2 (5 bases each). The ends were cut back, 3 bases at V and 0 bases at J, with 13 bases in the middle. Germline V lookup: CDR1 SGHRS, CDR2 YFSETQ. CDR3 length: 16 amino acids. CDR3 nucleotides: TGCGCCAGCAGCTGGGGTGCAGGGAGCTCCTACAATGAGCAGTTCTTC. It codes for CASSWGAGSSYNEQFF.

The gene calls are TRBV6-5 and TRBJ1-1; D uncertain. The CDR3 has 14 amino acids. V shed 2 bases and J shed 0 bases, with 7 bases lying between them. CDR1 and CDR2 from the germline V gene are MNHEY and SVGAGI. The CDR3 nucleotides are TGTGCCAGCAGTTACAATGGTCTGAACACTGAAGCTTTCTTT. The encoded protein is CASSYNGLNTEAFF.

The chain combines TRBV19 with TRBJ1-1, with 9 bases aligning to TRBD1. The CDR3 contains 16 residues. The V gene's germline CDR1 is LNHDA and CDR2 SQIVND (reference sequence). The ends lost 6 bases at V and 4 bases at J; junction bases unmatched: 12. Here the CDR3 DNA reads TGTGCCAGTAGCCTACAGGGGGCAAGGAGGACCACTGAAGCTTTCTTT. Translation: CASSLQGARRTTEAFF.

The rearrangement joins TRBV23-1 to TRBJ2-1; 10 nucleotides line up with TRBD2. TRBV23-1 belongs to the ORF category, with a function that is uncertain. V shed 2 bases and J 6 bases; nucleotides not matched to a gene: 13. The CDR3 spans 18 residues. The chain's CDR3 is CASSQRRLAGRRSNEQFF. DNA for the CDR3: TGCGCCAGCAGTCAAAGGAGACTAGCGGGCCGCAGGAGCAATGAGCAGTTCTTC.

The CDR3 reads CASGMIVPYEQYF. The CDR3 DNA sequence: TGTGCTTCGGGAATGATCGTTCCCTACGAGCAGTACTTC. The V and J genes are TRBV28 and TRBJ2-7, with a weak D call TRBD2 (5 bases). Germline CDR1 and CDR2: MDHEN and SYDVKM. There are 13 residues in the CDR3.

The chain couples TRBV11-2 to TRBJ1-1; possibly TRBD1 for D (5 bases). The CDR3 totals 13 residues. V was clipped by 5 bases and J by 8 bases, with 15 bases between them. Germline-derived CDR1 and CDR2 are SGHAT and FQNNGV. This CDR3 is CASSLGLGVEAFF. The CDR3 bases are TGTGCCAGCAGCCTAGGGTTGGGGGTGGAAGCTTTCTTT.

The rearrangement links TRBV5-6 to TRBJ1-5, with D perhaps TRBD1 (6 bases). Germline V gene data show CDR1 as SGHDT and CDR2 as YYEEEE. The CDR3 has 16 amino acids. Trimming shortened V by 0 bases and J by 5 bases, and 15 bases separated the two germline ends. CDR3 sequence reads: CASSLASRGVHQPQHF. The CDR3 DNA is TGTGCCAGCAGCTTGGCGTCCAGGGGAGTTCATCAGCCCCAGCATTTT.

This chain connects TRBV5-1 to TRBJ2-5, with 7 positions matching TRBD1. CDR1 is SGHRS, CDR2 YFSETQ, per germline. The junction had 14 bases not matched to a gene; V was cut back by 5 bases and J by 7 bases. The CDR3 is made up of 15 amino acids. DNA of the CDR3: TGCGCCAGCAGTAGGTTAGGGGGCGAGAGCGCGACCCAGTACTTC. Protein sequence: CASSRLGGESATQYF.

The chain couples TRBV29-1 to TRBJ2-2; the D gene is possibly TRBD2 (5 bases). Germline CDR1 reads SQVTM; CDR2 reads ANQGSEA. V lost 7 bases and J lost 13, with 19 bases in between. The length of the CDR3 is 12 residues. CDR3 bases: TGCAGCGCCCTACCGGGGTCCGGCGGGCTGTTTTTT. Translation gives CSALPGSGGLFF.

The CDR3 is CAWSAGAGNTIYF. The CDR3 bases are TGTGCCTGGAGTGCTGGTGCTGGAAACACCATATATTTT. The chain recombines TRBV30 with TRBJ1-3, with unresolved D. CDR3 length equals 13 residues. V lost 1 base and J lost 2, with 6 bases in between. CDR1 is GTSNPN, CDR2 SVGIG, per germline (reference sequence).

V and J are TRBV5-1 and TRBJ2-1; D is perhaps TRBD1 (5 bases). Trimming left V 4 bases short and J 0 bases short, with 11 bases between. CDR3 size: 15 residues. Germline assignment: CDR1 SGHRS and CDR2 YFSETQ. The DNA for the CDR3 is TGCGCCAGCAGCGGAACCCAGGGCTCCTACAATGAGCAGTTCTTC. Its translation is CASSGTQGSYNEQFF. Full variable domain (rest looked up from reference TRBV5-1 and TRBJ2-1): KAGVTQTPRYLIKTRGQQVTLSCSPISGHRSVSWYQQTPGQGLQFLFEYFSETQRNKGNFPGRFSGRQFSNSRSEMNVSTLELGDSALYLCASSGTQGSYNEQFFGPGTRLTVL.

The chain joins TRBV7-2 to TRBJ2-4; D gene ambiguous. The CDR3 loop spans 13 amino acids. CDR1 and CDR2 from the germline V gene are SGHTA and FQGNSA. With 5 bases removed from V and 5 bases from J, the gap between germline ends came to 10 bases. In DNA, the CDR3 is TGTGCCAGCAGCCTGGGGATCGAAAACATTCAGTACTTC. This encodes CASSLGIENIQYF.

This clone has only one observation. This rearrangement joins TRBV30 to TRBJ1-2, with TRBD1 identical over 7 bases. V shed 7 bases and J 0 bases; nucleotides not matched to a gene: 8. Per the germline V gene, CDR1 is GTSNPN and CDR2 is SVGIG (reference sequence). The CDR3 loop spans 14 amino acids. CDR3 sequence: CAYSRDRTNYGYTF. The CDR3 DNA sequence: TGTGCCTACTCCCGGGACAGAACTAACTATGGCTACACCTTC. Variable domain in full (rest from reference TRBV30 and TRBJ1-2): SQTIHQWPATLVQPVGSPLSLECTVEGTSNPNLYWYRQAAGRGLQLLFYSVGIGQISSEVPQNLSASRPQDRQFILSSKKLLLSDSGFYLCAYSRDRTNYGYTFGSGTRLTVV.

This chain connects TRBV18 to TRBJ1-6; the match to TRBD1 covers 7 bases. The CDR3 runs 15 residues. CDR1 is KGHSH and CDR2 is LQKENI in the germline V gene. V was pared by 3 bases and J by 7 bases, with 6 bases of the junction left unmatched. CDR3 sequence reads: CASSPLDRINSPLHF. CDR3 sequence (DNA): TGTGCCAGCTCACCCCTGGACAGGATCAATTCACCCCTCCACTTT.

The chain has TRBV14 and TRBJ2-1; maybe TRBD1 (5 bases). The V end was cut by 1 base, the J end by 16 bases, with 11 bases between. This CDR3 is 11 amino acids long. Germline V lookup: CDR1 SGHDN, CDR2 FVKESK. CDR3 residues: CASSQGGGKFF. CDR3 sequence (DNA): TGTGCCAGCAGCCAAGGGGGCGGCAAATTCTTC.

In DNA, the CDR3 is TGTGCCAGCAGTTCGGAGACAGGATATAGCAATCAGCCCCAGCATTTT. Its translation: CASSSETGYSNQPQHF. V usage is TRBV7-9 and J usage is TRBJ1-5; a weak D match, TRBD1 (6 bases). V was clipped by 6 bases and J by 0 bases, with 15 bases between them. CDR3 length: 16 residues. Per germline, CDR1 SEHNR and CDR2 FQNEAQ (reference sequence).

This clone came up a few times. The chain links TRBV7-9 to TRBJ1-2; D remains unclear. Trimming took off 1 base at V and 4 bases at J, with 4 bases between the two ends. CDR3 size: 12 residues. Germline assignment: CDR1 SEHNR and CDR2 FQNEAQ (reference sequence). The CDR3 DNA reads TGTGCCAGCAGCTTAGGGGTCTATGGCTACACCTTC. Amino acid sequence: CASSLGVYGYTF.

CDR3 amino acids: CASSLAGGGAVVTQYF. The CDR3 region has the DNA TGCGCCAGCAGCTTAGCAGGCGGGGGGGCCGTCGTTACGCAGTATTTT. The chain has TRBV5-1 and TRBJ2-3; 9 nucleotides agree with TRBD2. Germline V gene lookup returns CDR1 SGHRS and CDR2 YFSETQ. V lost 2 bases and J lost 8; bases outside the gene matches: 12. The CDR3 is 16 residues long.

CDR3 sequence (DNA): TGTGCCAGCAGCTCTAGACAGGCTTTAGGGGGCTACACCTTC. Protein product: CASSSRQALGGYTF. This chain links TRBV7-2 with TRBJ1-2; maybe TRBD1 (6 bases). CDR3 length: 14 amino acids. V was shortened by 4 bases and J by 8 bases, with 17 bases between the two germline ends. The germline V gene encodes CDR1 SGHTA and CDR2 FQGNSA.

The chain couples TRBV6-5 to TRBJ2-7; tentatively, D is TRBD2 (7 bases). Germline V gene lookup returns CDR1 MNHEY and CDR2 SVGAGI. Trimming pared 6 bases from V and 5 bases from J, leaving 17 bases between. CDR3 length: 14 amino acids. The chain's CDR3 is CASSPRGAGDEQYF. The CDR3 bases are TGTGCCAGCAGCCCCCGGGGGGCGGGGGACGAGCAGTACTTC.

This rearrangement joins TRBV6-1 to TRBJ2-7; 8 bases fit TRBD1. V dropped 0 bases and J dropped 2; count of bases not matched to a gene: 3. The CDR3 contains 15 residues. Looked up from germline, CDR1 is MNHNS and CDR2 is SASEGT. The CDR3: CASSEARQGPYEQYF. CDR3 nucleotide sequence: TGTGCCAGCAGTGAAGCCCGACAGGGGCCCTACGAGCAGTACTTC.

The chain uses TRBV19 and TRBJ1-4; D not certain. The CDR3 is 14 amino acids. Germline lookup yields CDR1 LNHDA and CDR2 SQIVND (reference sequence). V was shortened by 1 base and J by 8 bases, with 11 bases between the two germline ends. The CDR3 region is CASSIGRPWEKLFF. The DNA of the CDR3 is TGTGCCAGTAGTATAGGACGGCCTTGGGAAAAACTGTTTTTT.

J is TRBJ2-2 and V is TRBV7-9; D gene ambiguous. With 5 bases removed from V and 7 bases from J, the gap between germline ends came to 8 bases. This CDR3 is 12 amino acids long. CDR1 is SEHNR, CDR2 FQNEAQ, per germline (reference sequence). This chain's CDR3 is CASSPPYGELFF. In DNA, the CDR3 is TGTGCCAGCAGCCCACCTTACGGGGAGCTGTTTTTT.

Points on this clone: Other nucleotide sequences from this sample produce the same CDR3. The rearrangement joins TRBV30 to TRBJ1-2; possibly TRBD1 for D (6 bases). The V end lost 2 bases, the J end lost 4 bases, and 11 bases lay between the germline ends. CDR3 length: 13 residues. From germline, CDR1 is GTSNPN and CDR2 SVGIG (reference sequence). Here the CDR3 DNA reads TGTGCCTGGAGTCGTGACAGGCCCTATGGCTACACCTTC. The encoded protein is CAWSRDRPYGYTF.

The chain is built from TRBV6-6 and TRBJ2-5; D is undetermined. CDR1 and CDR2 from the germline V gene are MNHNY and SVGAGI (reference sequence). CDR3 size: 11 residues. V was trimmed by 4 bases and J by 5 bases, leaving 5 bases between them. CDR3 bases: TGTGCCAGCAGTTTGGAGGAGACCCAGTACTTC. Translating gives CASSLEETQYF.

This clone was seen once. V is TRBV18 and J is TRBJ2-3; no definite D call. The CDR3 loop spans 14 amino acids. Germline values: CDR1 KGHSH, CDR2 LQKENI. The V gene lost 5 bases and the J gene lost 2 bases, with 11 bases spanning the gap. The CDR3 DNA reads as TGTGCCAGCTCAAGTCAGGTTGTCACAGATACGCAGTATTTT. Its protein product is CASSSQVVTDTQYF.

The gene calls are TRBV7-8 and TRBJ1-5; the D gene is possibly TRBD1 (5 bases). V was trimmed by 5 bases and J by 5 bases, leaving 19 bases between them. Germline lookup yields CDR1 SGHVS and CDR2 FQNEAQ. This CDR3 contains 16 residues. The CDR3 coding sequence is TGTGCCAGCAGCCCCCGCCCCGACAGCATAGATCAGCCCCAGCATTTT. It yields the protein CASSPRPDSIDQPQHF.